The 10 T cell receptor beta chains given below trace back to one sample, sequenced in a study of cytomegalovirus exposure and HLA in healthy donors. PCR involved 60 Vbeta and 13 Jbeta primers. Sequenced by immunoSEQ multiplex PCR; TCRdb stores in-frame clones only, minus some. The table records 84,000 or so clones, around four fifths of them present only once. Sequenced sample: PBMCs. These receptors were obtained from a young man in good health and CMV-seronegative.

The chain has TRBV4-1 and TRBJ1-5, with D tentatively TRBD1 (5 bases). This CDR3 contains 14 residues. Germline assignment: CDR1 MGHRA and CDR2 YSYEKL. V was cut by 4 bases and J by 6 bases, with 13 bases left in between. CDR3 in DNA: TGCGCCAGCAGCCCTAGCTCGGGGGGTCAGCCCCAGCATTTT. This codes for CASSPSSGGQPQHF.

V is TRBV6-5 and J is TRBJ2-5, with D uncertain. In germline, CDR1 is MNHEY, CDR2 SVGAGI. V lost 4 bases and J 5 bases, leaving 11 bases between the germline ends. This CDR3 region has 13 residues. This CDR3 is CASSSGFGETQYF. CDR3 sequence (DNA): TGTGCCAGCAGTTCAGGATTTGGGGAGACCCAGTACTTC.

This sequence joins TRBV5-6 and TRBJ2-7; possibly TRBD2 for D (5 bases). Trimming stripped 4 bases from V and 3 bases from J, with 20 bases between. The CDR3 has 16 amino acids. Germline assignment: CDR1 SGHDT and CDR2 YYEEEE. The CDR3 loop is CASSPLPGFEVYEQYF. For the CDR3, the DNA is TGTGCCAGCAGCCCCTTACCGGGGTTCGAGGTCTACGAGCAGTACTTC.

The chain is built from TRBV7-2 and TRBJ1-2; tentatively, D is TRBD1 (5 bases). This CDR3 comprises 14 residues. V was clipped by 0 bases and J by 5 bases, with 10 bases between them. Germline V lookup: CDR1 SGHTA, CDR2 FQGNSA. CDR3 amino acids: CASSLAEGEYGYTF. In DNA, the CDR3 is TGTGCCAGCAGCTTAGCTGAAGGGGAATATGGCTACACCTTC.

This clone came up a few times. The chain joins TRBV6-6 to TRBJ1-6; D is possibly TRBD1 (6 bases). The ends were cut back, 0 bases at V and 9 bases at J, with 12 bases in the middle. The germline V gene encodes CDR1 MNHNY and CDR2 SVGAGI (reference sequence). This CDR3 comprises 15 residues. The CDR3 sequence is CASSYSEGVGSPLHF. CDR3 nucleotides: TGTGCCAGCAGTTACTCTGAGGGGGTGGGTTCACCCCTCCACTTT.

The chain links TRBV27 to TRBJ1-2; D gene unclear. V was pared by 0 bases and J by 3 bases, with 8 bases between. Germline loops: CDR1 MNHEY, CDR2 SMNVEV (reference sequence). The CDR3 consists of 14 residues. CDR3 amino acids: CASSLSGGDYGYTF. The CDR3 nucleotides read TGTGCCAGCAGTTTATCAGGAGGAGACTATGGCTACACCTTC.

The V and J genes are TRBV19 and TRBJ1-1; maybe TRBD1 (6 bases). The CDR3 has 10 residues. Trimming pared 10 bases from V and 11 bases from J, leaving 14 bases between. From germline, CDR1 is LNHDA and CDR2 SQIVND (reference sequence). This CDR3 is CATRRGRAFF. Written as DNA, the CDR3 is TGTGCCACCCGCAGGGGAAGGGCTTTCTTT.

This clone appeared a few times. V gene TRBV19 combines with J gene TRBJ1-5, with unresolved D. Deletions cut 3 bases from V and 7 bases from J, with 10 bases between. Germline assignment: CDR1 LNHDA and CDR2 SQIVND (reference sequence). The CDR3 covers 13 residues. The CDR3 DNA follows: TGTGCCAGTAGTATCGAGGTAGGACAGCCCCAGCATTTT. Protein product: CASSIEVGQPQHF.

The rearrangement joins TRBV27 to TRBJ1-2, with TRBD1 matching 11 bases. V shed 4 bases, J shed 8 bases, and the junction held 12 bases outside the gene matches. This CDR3 spans 16 amino acids. CDR1 and CDR2 (germline): MNHEY, SMNVEV (reference sequence). This CDR3 is CASSSAGTGGREGYTF. In DNA form, the CDR3 reads TGTGCCAGCAGTTCAGCCGGGACAGGGGGGAGAGAGGGCTACACCTTC.

This rearrangement joins TRBV7-9 to TRBJ2-7; D ambiguous. The germline V and J ends were trimmed by 4 bases and 3 bases, with 13 bases remaining between them. From germline, CDR1 is SEHNR and CDR2 FQNEAQ (reference sequence). CDR3 length: 14 amino acids. CDR3 amino acids: CASSSGGPLYEQYF. In nucleotides, the CDR3 is TGTGCCAGCAGCTCCGGCGGCCCTCTCTACGAGCAGTACTTC.